This T cell receptor beta chain was identified during a study of blood T cell repertoires in COVID-19. Background on the study: Samples representing acute and convalescent COVID-19 were sourced from the United States, Italy and Spain.

In the authors' methods: Estimated nucleated cell counts came from reference gene primer amplification. Only in-frame clones appear in the TCRdb table, and some are missing; sequencing was by immunoSEQ multiplex PCR. That table supplies the V and J calls and clone size; D and trimming were determined from the DNA. The sample contains more than 95,000 clones, about 80% of which appear only once. The CDR3 has 16 residues. The material sequenced was peripheral blood. This TCR was recovered from a human donor in a cohort sampled during active or convalescent COVID-19. The J gene is TRBJ1-5, the V gene TRBV21-1. TRBV21-1 is labeled a pseudogene. CDR3 amino acids: CASGPREPIYHQPQHF. Here the CDR3 DNA reads TGTGCCAGCGGACCAAGGGAGCCTATCTACCATCAGCCCCAGCATTTT.